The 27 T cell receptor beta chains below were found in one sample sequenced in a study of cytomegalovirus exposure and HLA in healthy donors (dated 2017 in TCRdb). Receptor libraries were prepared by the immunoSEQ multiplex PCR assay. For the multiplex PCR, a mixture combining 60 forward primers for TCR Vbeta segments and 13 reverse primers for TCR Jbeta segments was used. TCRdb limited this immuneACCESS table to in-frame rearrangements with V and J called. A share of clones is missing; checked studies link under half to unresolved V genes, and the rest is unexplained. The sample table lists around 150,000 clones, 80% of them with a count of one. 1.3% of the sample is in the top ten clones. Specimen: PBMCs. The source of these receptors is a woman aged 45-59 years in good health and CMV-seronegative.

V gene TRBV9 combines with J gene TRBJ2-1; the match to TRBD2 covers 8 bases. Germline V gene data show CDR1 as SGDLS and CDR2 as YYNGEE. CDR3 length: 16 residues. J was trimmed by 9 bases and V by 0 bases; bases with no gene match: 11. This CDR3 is CASSVVGRGGRSEQFF. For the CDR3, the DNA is TGTGCCAGCAGCGTAGTGGGTCGGGGGGGCCGTTCTGAGCAGTTCTTC.

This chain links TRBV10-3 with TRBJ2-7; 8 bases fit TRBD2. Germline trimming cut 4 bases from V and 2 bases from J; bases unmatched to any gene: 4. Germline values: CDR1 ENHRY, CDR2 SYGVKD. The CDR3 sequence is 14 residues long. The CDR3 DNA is TGTGCCATCAGTGGGACTAGCACAGCCTACGAGCAGTACTTC. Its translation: CAISGTSTAYEQYF.

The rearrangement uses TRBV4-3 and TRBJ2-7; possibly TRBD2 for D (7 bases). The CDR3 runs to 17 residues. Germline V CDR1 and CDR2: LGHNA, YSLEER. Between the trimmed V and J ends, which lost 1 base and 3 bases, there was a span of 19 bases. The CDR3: CASSQVGGGDPFYEQYF. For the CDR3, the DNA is TGCGCCAGCAGCCAAGTCGGCGGGGGCGATCCATTCTACGAGCAGTACTTC.

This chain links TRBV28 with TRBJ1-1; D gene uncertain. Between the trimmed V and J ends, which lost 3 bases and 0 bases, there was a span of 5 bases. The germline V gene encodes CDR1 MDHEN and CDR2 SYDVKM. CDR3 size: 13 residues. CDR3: CASSFRVNTEAFF. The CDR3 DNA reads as TGTGCCAGCAGTTTCCGAGTGAACACTGAAGCTTTCTTT.

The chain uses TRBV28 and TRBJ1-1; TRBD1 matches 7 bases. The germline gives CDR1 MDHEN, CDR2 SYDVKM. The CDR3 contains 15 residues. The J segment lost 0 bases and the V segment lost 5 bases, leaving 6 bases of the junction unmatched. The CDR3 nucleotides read TGTGCCAGCAGTCCATGGGACAGCATGAACACTGAAGCTTTCTTT. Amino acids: CASSPWDSMNTEAFF.

CDR3 in amino acids: CASSVTQGGNQPQHF. The CDR3 coding sequence is TGTGCCAGCAGCGTAACACAGGGGGGCAATCAGCCCCAGCATTTT. J is TRBJ1-5 and V is TRBV11-2; 8 nucleotides line up with TRBD1. The germline V gene has CDR1 SGHAT and CDR2 FQNNGV. This CDR3 is built from 15 residues. The V gene end was trimmed by 5 bases and the J gene end by 2 bases; junction bases not matched to a gene: 5.

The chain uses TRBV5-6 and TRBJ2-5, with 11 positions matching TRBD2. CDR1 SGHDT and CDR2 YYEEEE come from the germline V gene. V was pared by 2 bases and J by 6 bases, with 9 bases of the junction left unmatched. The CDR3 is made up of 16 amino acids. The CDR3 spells CASSLLSGGAGKTQYF. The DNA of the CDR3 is TGTGCCAGCAGCTTACTTAGCGGGGGGGCCGGAAAGACCCAGTACTTC. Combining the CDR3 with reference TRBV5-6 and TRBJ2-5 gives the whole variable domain DAGVTQSPTHLIKTRGQQVTLRCSPKSGHDTVSWYQQALGQGPQFIFQYYEEEERQRGNFPDRFSGHQFPNYSSELNVNALLLGDSALYLCASSLLSGGAGKTQYFGPGTRLLVL.

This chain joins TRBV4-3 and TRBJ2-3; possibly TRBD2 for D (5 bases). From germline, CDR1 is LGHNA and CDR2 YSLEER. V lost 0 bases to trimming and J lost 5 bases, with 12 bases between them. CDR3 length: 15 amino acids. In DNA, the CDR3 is TGCGCCAGCAGCCAAGACGGACGCGAGGGAGATACGCAGTATTTT. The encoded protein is CASSQDGREGDTQYF.

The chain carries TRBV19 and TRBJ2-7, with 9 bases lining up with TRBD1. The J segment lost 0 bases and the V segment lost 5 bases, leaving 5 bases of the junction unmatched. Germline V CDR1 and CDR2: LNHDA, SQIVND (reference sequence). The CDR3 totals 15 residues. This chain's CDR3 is CASSPGQGPSYEQYF. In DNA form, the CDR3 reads TGTGCCAGTAGTCCTGGACAGGGGCCCTCCTACGAGCAGTACTTC. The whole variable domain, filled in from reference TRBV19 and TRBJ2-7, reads DGGITQSPKYLFRKEGQNVTLSCEQNLNHDAMYWYRQDPGQGLRLIYYSQIVNDFQKGDIAEGYSVSREKKESFPLTVTSAQKNPTAFYLCASSPGQGPSYEQYFGPGTRLTVT.

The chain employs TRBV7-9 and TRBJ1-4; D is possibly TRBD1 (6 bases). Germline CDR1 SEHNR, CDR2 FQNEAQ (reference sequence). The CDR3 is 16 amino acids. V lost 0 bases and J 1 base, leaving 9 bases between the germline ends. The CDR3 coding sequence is TGTGCCAGCAGCTTAGCTGGGGGCGGAACTAATGAAAAACTGTTTTTT. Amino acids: CASSLAGGGTNEKLFF.

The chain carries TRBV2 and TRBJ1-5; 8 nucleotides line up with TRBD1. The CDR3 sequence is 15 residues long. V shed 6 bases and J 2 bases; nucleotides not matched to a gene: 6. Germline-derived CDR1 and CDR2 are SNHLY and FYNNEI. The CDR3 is CASSSGGYGNQPQHF. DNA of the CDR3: TGTGCCAGCAGCTCAGGGGGCTACGGCAATCAGCCCCAGCATTTT.

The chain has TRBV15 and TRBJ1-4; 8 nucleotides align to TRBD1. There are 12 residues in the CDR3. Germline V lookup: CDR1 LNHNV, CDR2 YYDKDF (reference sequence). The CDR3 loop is CVTGQANEKLFF. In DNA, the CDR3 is TGTGTTACGGGACAGGCAAATGAAAAACTGTTTTTT.

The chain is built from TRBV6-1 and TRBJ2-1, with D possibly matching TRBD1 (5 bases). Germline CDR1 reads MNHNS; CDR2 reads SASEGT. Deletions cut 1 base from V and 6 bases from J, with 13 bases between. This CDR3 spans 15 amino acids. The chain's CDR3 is CASSEEGVVRNEQFF. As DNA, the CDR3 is TGTGCCAGCAGTGAAGAAGGGGTCGTCCGCAATGAGCAGTTCTTC.

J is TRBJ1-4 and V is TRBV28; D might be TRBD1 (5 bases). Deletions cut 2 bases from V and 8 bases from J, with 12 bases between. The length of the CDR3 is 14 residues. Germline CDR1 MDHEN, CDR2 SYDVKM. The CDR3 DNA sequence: TGTGCCAGCAGTTTAGACAGACCGAGGGAAAAACTGTTTTTT. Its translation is CASSLDRPREKLFF.

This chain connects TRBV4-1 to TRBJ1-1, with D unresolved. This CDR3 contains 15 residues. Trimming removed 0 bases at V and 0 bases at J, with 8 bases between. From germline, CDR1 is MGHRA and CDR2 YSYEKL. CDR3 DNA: TGCGCCAGCAGCCAAGATACAACACTGAACACTGAAGCTTTCTTT. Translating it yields CASSQDTTLNTEAFF.

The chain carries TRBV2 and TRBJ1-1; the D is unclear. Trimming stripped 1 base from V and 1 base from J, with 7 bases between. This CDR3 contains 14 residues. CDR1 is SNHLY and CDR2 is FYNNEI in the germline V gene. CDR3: CASSEVAGNTEAFF. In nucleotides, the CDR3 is TGTGCCAGCAGTGAAGTAGCGGGGAACACTGAAGCTTTCTTT.

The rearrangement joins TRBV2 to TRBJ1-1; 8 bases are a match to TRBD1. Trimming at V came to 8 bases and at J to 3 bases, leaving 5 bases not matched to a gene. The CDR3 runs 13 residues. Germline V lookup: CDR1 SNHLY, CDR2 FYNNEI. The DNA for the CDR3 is TGTGCCAGCCTAAAGGACAGGGACACTGAAGCTTTCTTT. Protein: CASLKDRDTEAFF.

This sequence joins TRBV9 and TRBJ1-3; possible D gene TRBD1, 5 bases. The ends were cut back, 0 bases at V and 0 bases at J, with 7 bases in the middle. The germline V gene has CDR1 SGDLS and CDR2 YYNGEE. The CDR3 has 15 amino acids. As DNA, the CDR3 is TGTGCCAGCAGCGTAGAGGGGATCTCTGGAAACACCATATATTTT. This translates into CASSVEGISGNTIYF.

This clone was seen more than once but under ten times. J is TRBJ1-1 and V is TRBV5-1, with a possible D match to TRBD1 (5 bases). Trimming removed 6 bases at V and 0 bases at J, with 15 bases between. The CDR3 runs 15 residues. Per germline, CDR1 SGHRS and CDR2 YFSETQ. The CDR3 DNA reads TGCGCCAGCACAGAGACGGAGGGACTGAACACTGAAGCTTTCTTT. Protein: CASTETEGLNTEAFF.

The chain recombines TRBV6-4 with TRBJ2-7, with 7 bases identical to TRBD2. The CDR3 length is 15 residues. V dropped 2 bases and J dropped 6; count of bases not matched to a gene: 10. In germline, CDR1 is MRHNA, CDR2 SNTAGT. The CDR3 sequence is CASSDQQQAGVEQYF. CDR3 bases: TGTGCCAGCAGTGACCAGCAACAGGCGGGGGTCGAGCAGTACTTC.

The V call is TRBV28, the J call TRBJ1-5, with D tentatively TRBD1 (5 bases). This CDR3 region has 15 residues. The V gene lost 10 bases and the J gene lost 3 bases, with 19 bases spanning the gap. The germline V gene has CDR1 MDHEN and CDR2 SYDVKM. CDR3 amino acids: CATRGPGGDNQPQHF. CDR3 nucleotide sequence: TGTGCCACCCGAGGTCCGGGGGGGGACAATCAGCCCCAGCATTTT. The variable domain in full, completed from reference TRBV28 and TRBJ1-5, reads DVKVTQSSRYLVKRTGEKVFLECVQDMDHENMFWYRQDPGLGLRLIYFSYDVKMKEKGDIPEGYSVSREKKERFSLILESASTNQTSMYLCATRGPGGDNQPQHFGDGTRLSIL.

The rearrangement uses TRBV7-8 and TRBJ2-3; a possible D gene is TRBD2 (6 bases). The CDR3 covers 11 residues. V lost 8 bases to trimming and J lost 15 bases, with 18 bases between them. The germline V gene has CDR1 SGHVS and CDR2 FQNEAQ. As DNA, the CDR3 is TGTGCCAGCCGGGGTCGTGGCGGGGAATATTTT. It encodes CASRGRGGEYF.

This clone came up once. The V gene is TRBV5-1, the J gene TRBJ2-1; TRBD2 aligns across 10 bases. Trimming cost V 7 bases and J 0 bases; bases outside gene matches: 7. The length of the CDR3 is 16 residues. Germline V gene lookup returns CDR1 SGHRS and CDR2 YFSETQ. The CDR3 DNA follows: TGCGCCAGCCGCCGGACTAGCGGTGGCTCCTACAATGAGCAGTTCTTC. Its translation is CASRRTSGGSYNEQFF.

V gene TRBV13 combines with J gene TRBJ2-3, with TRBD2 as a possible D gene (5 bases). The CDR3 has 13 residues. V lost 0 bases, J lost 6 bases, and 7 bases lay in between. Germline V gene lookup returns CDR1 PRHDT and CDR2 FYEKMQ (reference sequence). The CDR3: CASSLGGVDTQYF. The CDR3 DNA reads TGTGCCAGCAGCTTAGGGGGAGTGGATACGCAGTATTTT.

CDR3 DNA: TGTGCCAGCAGCTTGGAGAGGTGGACTGAAGCTTTCTTT. This gives the protein CASSLERWTEAFF. This chain uses TRBV5-6 with TRBJ1-1, with D unclear. V lost 0 bases, J lost 5 bases, and 8 bases lay in between. Germline V gene data show CDR1 as SGHDT and CDR2 as YYEEEE. The CDR3 runs to 13 residues. Using reference TRBV5-6 and TRBJ1-1 for the parts outside the CDR3, the full variable domain is DAGVTQSPTHLIKTRGQQVTLRCSPKSGHDTVSWYQQALGQGPQFIFQYYEEEERQRGNFPDRFSGHQFPNYSSELNVNALLLGDSALYLCASSLERWTEAFFGQGTRLTVV.

Here the CDR3 DNA reads TGTGCCAGTTCCTTAGCGGGAGCGGGGGAGACCCAGTACTTC. Translation: CASSLAGAGETQYF. The J gene is TRBJ2-5, the V gene TRBV28; 9 nucleotides line up with TRBD2. The junction had 10 bases not matched to a gene; V was cut back by 9 bases and J by 5 bases. This CDR3 has 14 residues. Germline V CDR1 and CDR2: MDHEN, SYDVKM.

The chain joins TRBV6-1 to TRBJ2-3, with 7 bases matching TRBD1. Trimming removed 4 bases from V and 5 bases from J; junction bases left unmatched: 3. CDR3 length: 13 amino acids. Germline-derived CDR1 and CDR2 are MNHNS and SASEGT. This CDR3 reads CASSADRRDTQYF. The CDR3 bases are TGTGCCAGCAGTGCGGACAGGAGAGATACGCAGTATTTT.